What follows is one T cell receptor (beta chain) and its context. Its target is unknown. The entry originates in a study of vaccination and CD4 T cells after COVID-19. In the study overall: Comprising six males and four females, the convalescent participants counted two Hispanic individuals among them.

Sequencing of cultured CD4+ T cell DNA used the Oncomine TCR Beta short-read assay. TCRdb called the PCR reads again in MiXCR, with one record for every CDR3 protein. Of roughly 6,800 distinct CDR3 sequences listed, more than 35% are singletons. Treatment of the sample: approximately nine-day PBMC culture with coronavirus spike peptide pools or control peptides (ViraFEST assay). The unexposed donor gave CD4+ T cells before the COVID-19 pandemic (2011-2018). This receptor was identified in a human donor in good health. Source material: CD4+ T cells from blood, cultured in vitro.

The CDR3 spells CASNPQGQGEKLFF. The CDR3 DNA is TGTGCCAGCAACCCACAGGGGCAGGGTGAAAAACTGTTTTTT. The chain combines TRBV2 with TRBJ1-4; 7 bases agree with TRBD1. The CDR3 runs to 14 residues. Germline V gene sequence: CDR1 SNHLY, CDR2 FYNNEI. After removal of 7 bases from V and 7 bases from J, the junction contained 9 bases not matched to a gene. Complete variable domain (other parts from reference TRBV2 and TRBJ1-4): EPEVTQTPSHQVTQMGQEVILRCVPISNHLYFYWYRQILGQKVEFLVSFYNNEISEKSEIFDDQFSVERPDGSNFTLKIRSTKLEDSAMYFCASNPQGQGEKLFFGSGTQLSVL.